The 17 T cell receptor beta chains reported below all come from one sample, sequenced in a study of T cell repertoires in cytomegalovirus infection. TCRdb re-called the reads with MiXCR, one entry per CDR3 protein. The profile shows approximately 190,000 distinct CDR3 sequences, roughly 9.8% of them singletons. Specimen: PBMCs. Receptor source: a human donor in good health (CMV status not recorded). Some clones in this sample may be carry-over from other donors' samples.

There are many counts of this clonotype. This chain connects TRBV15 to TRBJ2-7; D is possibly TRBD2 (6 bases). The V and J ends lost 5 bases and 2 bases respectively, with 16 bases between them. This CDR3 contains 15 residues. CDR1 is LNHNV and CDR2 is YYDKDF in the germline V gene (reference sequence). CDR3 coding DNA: TGTGCCACCAGCGCGGGTAGGGACTTCGCCTACGAGCAGTACTTC. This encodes CATSAGRDFAYEQYF.

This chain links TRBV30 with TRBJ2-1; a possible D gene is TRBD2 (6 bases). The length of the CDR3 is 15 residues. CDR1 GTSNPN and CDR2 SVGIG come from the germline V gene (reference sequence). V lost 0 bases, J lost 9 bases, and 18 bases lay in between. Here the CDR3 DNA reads TGTGCCTGGAGTGTACTCGGAGGGCGGAATGGTGAGCAGTTCTTC. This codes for CAWSVLGGRNGEQFF.

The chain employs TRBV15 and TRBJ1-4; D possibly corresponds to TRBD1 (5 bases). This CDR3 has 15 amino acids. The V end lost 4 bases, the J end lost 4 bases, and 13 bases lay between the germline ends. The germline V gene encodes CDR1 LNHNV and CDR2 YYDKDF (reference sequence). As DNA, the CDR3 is TGTGCCACCAGCATGGCGCATCAGGGTAATGAAAAACTGTTTTTT. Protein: CATSMAHQGNEKLFF.

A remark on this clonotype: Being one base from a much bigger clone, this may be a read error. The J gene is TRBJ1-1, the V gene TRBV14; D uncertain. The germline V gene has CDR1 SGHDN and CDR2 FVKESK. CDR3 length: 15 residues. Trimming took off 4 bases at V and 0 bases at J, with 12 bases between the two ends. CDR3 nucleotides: TGTGCCAGCAGCCCAATTCGAGGCGTGAACACTGAAGCTTTCTTT. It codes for CASSPIRGVNTEAFF.

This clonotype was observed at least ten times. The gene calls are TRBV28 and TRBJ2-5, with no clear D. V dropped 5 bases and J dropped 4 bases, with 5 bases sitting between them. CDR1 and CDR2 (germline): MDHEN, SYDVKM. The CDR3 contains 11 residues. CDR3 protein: CASSRLETQYF. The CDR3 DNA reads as TGTGCCAGCAGTCGGTTAGAGACCCAGTACTTC.

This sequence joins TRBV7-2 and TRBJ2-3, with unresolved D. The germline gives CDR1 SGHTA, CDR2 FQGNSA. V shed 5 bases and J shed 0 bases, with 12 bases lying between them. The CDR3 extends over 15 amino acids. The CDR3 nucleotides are TGTGCCAGCAGCCAGGACCCCGCCAGCACAGATACGCAGTATTTT. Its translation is CASSQDPASTDTQYF. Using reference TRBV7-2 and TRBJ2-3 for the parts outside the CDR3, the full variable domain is GAGVSQSPSNKVTEKGKDVELRCDPISGHTALYWYRQSLGQGLEFLIYFQGNSAPDKSGLPSDRFSAERTGGSVSTLTIQRTQQEDSAVYLCASSQDPASTDTQYFGPGTRLTVL.

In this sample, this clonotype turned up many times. In DNA, the CDR3 is TGTGCCAGCAGCGACCGGGACAGATCCTACAATGAGCAGTTCTTC. This encodes CASSDRDRSYNEQFF. The gene calls are TRBV7-2 and TRBJ2-1, with TRBD1 identical over 7 bases. V was pared by 5 bases and J by 1 base, with 5 bases of the junction left unmatched. The germline V gene has CDR1 SGHTA and CDR2 FQGNSA. The CDR3 runs 15 residues.

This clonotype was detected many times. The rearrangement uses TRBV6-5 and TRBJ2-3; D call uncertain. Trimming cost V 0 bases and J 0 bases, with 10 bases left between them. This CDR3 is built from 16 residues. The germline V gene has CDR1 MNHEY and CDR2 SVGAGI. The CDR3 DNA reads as TGTGCCAGCAGTTACTCGCACCCCTTCAGCACAGATACGCAGTATTTT. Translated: CASSYSHPFSTDTQYF.

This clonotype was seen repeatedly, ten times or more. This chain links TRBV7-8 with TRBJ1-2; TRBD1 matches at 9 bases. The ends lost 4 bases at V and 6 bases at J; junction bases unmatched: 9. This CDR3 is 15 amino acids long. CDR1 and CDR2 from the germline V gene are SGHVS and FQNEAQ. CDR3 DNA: TGTGCCAGCAGCTCCCCCGGGACAGGGAGGGATGGCTACACCTTC. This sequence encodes CASSSPGTGRDGYTF.

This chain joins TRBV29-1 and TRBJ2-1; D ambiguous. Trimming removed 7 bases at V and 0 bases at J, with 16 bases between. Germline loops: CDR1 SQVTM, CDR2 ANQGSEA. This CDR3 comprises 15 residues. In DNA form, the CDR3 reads TGCAGCGCCCGTATCGGTCTGGACTCCTACAATGAGCAGTTCTTC. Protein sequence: CSARIGLDSYNEQFF.

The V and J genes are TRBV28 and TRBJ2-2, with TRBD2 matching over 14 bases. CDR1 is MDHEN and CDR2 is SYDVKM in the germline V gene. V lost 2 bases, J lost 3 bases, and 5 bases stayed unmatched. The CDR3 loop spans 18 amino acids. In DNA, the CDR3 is TGTGCCAGCAGTTTACCGAGACTAGCGGGGGGGTACACCGGGGAGCTGTTTTTT. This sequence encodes CASSLPRLAGGYTGELFF. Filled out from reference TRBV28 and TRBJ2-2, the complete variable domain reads DVKVTQSSRYLVKRTGEKVFLECVQDMDHENMFWYRQDPGLGLRLIYFSYDVKMKEKGDIPEGYSVSREKKERFSLILESASTNQTSMYLCASSLPRLAGGYTGELFFGEGSRLTVL.

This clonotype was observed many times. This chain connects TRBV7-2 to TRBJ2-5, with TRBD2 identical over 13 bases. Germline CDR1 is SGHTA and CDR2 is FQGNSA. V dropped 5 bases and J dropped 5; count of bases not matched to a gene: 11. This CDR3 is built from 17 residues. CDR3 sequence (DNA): TGTGCCAGCAGCGGCCGGACTAGCGGGAGAAGGGTGGAGACCCAGTACTTC. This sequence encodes CASSGRTSGRRVETQYF.

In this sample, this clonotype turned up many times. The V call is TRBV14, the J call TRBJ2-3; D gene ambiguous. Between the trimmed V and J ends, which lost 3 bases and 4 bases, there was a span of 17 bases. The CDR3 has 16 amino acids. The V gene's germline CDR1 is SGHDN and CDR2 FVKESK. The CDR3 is CASSHSPTPGSDTQYF. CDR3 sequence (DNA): TGTGCCAGCAGCCATTCCCCGACCCCAGGTTCAGATACGCAGTATTTT.

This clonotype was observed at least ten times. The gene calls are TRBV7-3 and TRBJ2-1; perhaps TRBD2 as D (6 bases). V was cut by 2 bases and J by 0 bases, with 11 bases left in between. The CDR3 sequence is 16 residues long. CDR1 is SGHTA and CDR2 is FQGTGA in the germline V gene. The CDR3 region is CASSLVAGISYNEQFF. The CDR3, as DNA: TGTGCCAGCAGCTTAGTGGCGGGAATCTCCTACAATGAGCAGTTCTTC. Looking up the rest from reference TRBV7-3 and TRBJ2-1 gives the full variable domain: GAGVSQTPSNKVTEKGKYVELRCDPISGHTALYWYRQSLGQGPEFLIYFQGTGAADDSGLPNDRFFAVRPEGSVSTLKIQRTERGDSAVYLCASSLVAGISYNEQFFGPGTRLTVL.

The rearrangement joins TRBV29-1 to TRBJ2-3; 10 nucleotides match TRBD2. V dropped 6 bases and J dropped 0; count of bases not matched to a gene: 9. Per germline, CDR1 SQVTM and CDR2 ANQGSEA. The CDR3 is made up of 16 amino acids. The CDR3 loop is CSVSGTSEVSTDTQYF. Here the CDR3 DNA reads TGCAGCGTCTCCGGGACTAGCGAGGTTAGCACAGATACGCAGTATTTT.

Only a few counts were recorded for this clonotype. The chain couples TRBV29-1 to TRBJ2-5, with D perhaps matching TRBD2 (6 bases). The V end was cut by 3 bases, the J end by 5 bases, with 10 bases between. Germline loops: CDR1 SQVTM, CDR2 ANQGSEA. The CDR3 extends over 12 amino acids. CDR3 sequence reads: CSVDRGGETQYF. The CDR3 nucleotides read TGCAGCGTTGATCGAGGAGGGGAGACCCAGTACTTC.

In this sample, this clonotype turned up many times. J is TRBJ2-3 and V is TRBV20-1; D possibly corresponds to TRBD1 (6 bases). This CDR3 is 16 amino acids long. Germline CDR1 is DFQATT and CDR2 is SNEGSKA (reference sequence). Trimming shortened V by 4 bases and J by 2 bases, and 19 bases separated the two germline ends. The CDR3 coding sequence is TGCAGTGCTACAGAGCCCCTAAGGGGGACCACAGATACGCAGTATTTT. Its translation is CSATEPLRGTTDTQYF.